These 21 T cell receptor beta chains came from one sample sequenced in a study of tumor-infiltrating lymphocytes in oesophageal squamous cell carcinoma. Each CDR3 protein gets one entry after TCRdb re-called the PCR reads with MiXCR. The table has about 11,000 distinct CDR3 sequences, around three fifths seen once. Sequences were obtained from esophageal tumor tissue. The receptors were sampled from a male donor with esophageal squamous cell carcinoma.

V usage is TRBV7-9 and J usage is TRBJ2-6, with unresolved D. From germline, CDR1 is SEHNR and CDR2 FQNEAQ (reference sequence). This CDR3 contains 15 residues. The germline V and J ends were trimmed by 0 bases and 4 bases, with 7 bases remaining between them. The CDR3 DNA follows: TGTGCCAGCAGCTTAGCCGCCTTAGGGGCCAACGTCCTGACTTTC. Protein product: CASSLAALGANVLTF.

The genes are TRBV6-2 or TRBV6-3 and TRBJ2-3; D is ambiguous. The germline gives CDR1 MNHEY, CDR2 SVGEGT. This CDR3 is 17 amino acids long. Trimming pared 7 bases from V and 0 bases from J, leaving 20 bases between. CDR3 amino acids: CASTRLGVFLSTDTQYF. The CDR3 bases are TGTGCCAGCACGCGCCTTGGGGTTTTCCTTAGCACAGATACGCAGTATTTT.

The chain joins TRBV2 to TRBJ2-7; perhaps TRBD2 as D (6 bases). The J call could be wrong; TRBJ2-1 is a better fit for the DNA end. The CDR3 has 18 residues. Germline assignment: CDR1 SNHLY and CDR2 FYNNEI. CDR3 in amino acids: CASSVLLFRGGTYNEQFF. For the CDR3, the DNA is TGTGCCAGCAGTGTACTACTTTTTAGGGGAGGTACCTACAATGAGCAGTTCTTC.

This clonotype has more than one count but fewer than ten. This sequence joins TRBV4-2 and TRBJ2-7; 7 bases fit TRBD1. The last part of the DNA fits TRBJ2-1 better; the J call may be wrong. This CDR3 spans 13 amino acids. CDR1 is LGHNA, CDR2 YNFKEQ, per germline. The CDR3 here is CASSQDEGAAQFF. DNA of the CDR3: TGTGCCAGCAGCCAAGATGAGGGGGCGGCGCAGTTCTTC.

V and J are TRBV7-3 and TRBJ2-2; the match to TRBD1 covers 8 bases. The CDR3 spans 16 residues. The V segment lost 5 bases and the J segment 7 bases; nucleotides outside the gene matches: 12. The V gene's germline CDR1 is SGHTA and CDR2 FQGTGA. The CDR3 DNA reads TGTGCCAGCAGCCTCCGCCCAGGGGGCGAAAGCGGGGAGCTGTTTTTT. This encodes CASSLRPGGESGELFF.

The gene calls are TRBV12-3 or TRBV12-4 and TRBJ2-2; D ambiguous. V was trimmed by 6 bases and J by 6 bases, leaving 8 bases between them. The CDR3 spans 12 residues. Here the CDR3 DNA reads TGTGCCAGCAGCCCCCACCCCGGGGAGCTGTTTTTT. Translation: CASSPHPGELFF.

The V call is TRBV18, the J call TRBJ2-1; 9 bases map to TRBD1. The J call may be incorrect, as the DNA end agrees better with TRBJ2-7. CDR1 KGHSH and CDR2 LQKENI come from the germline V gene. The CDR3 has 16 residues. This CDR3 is CASSPRTGDRDYEQYF. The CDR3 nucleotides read TGTGCCAGCTCACCGCGGACAGGGGATCGGGACTACGAGCAGTACTTC.

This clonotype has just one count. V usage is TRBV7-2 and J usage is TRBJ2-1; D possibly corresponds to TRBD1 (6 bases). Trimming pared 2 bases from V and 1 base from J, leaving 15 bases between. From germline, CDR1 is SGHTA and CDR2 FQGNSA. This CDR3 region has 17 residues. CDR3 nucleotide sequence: TGTGCCAGCAGCTTAAACAGGGTCCCGGTGTCCTACAATGAGCAGTTCTTC. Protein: CASSLNRVPVSYNEQFF.

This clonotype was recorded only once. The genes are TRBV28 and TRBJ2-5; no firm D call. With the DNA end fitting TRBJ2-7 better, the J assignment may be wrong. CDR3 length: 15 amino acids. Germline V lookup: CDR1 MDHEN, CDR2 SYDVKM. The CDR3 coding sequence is TGTGCCAGCAGTCCCCCTACGTACAGCTCCTACGAGCAGTACTTC. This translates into CASSPPTYSSYEQYF.

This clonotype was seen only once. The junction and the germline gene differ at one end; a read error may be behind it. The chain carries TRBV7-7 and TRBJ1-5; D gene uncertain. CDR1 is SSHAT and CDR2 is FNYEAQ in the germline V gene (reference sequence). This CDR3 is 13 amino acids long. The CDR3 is CASSLVHGEPQHF. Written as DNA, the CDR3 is TGTGCTAGCAGCTTAGTTCATGGGGAGCCCCAGCATTTT.

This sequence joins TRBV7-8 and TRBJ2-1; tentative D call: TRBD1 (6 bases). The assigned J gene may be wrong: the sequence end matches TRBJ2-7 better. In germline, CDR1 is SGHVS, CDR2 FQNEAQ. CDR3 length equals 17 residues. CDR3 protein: CASSLPLRDIRFREQYF. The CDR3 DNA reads TGTGCCAGCAGCTTGCCCCTACGGGACATTAGATTTCGGGAGCAGTACTTC.

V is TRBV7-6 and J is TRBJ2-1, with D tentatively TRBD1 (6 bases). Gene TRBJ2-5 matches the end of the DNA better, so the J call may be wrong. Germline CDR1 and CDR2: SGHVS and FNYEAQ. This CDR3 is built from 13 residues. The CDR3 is CASSRGQLETQYF. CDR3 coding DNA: TGTGCCAGCAGCCGAGGACAGTTAGAGACCCAGTACTTC.

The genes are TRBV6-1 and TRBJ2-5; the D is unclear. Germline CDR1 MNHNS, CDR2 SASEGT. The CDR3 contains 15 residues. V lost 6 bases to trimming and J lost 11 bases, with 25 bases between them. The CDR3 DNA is TGTGCCAGCAGGCTTCTAGGACGTCTACATGGTGAGCAGTACTTC. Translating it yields CASRLLGRLHGEQYF.

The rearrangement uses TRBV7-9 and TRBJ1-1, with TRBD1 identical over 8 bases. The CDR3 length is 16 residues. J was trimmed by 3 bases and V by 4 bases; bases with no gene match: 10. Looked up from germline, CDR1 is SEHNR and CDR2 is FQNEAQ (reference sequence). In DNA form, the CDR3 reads TGTGCCAGCAGCTCCCCGACAGGGGAGGGAGACACTGAAGCTTTCTTT. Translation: CASSSPTGEGDTEAFF.

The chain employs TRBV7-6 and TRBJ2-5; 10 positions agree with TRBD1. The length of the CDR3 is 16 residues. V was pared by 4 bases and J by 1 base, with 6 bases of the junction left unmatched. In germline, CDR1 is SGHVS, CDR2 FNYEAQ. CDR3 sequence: CASSSRDRGTQETQYF. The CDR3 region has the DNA TGTGCCAGCAGCTCCCGGGACAGGGGAACCCAAGAGACCCAGTACTTC.

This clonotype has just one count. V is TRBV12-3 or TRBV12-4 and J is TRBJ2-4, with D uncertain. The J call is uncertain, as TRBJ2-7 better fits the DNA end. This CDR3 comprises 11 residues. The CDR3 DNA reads TGTGCCAGCAGCAGAAATTACGAGCAGTACTTC. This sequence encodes CASSRNYEQYF.

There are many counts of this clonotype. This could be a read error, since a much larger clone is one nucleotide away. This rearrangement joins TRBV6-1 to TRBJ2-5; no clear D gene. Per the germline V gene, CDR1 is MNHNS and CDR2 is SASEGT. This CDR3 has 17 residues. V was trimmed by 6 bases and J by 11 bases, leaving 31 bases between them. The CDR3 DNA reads TGTGCCAGCAGAGCCGCCACGACGGCCACTTTAAACAATGAGCAGTACTTC. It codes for CASRAATTATLNNEQYF.

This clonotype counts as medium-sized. CDR3 DNA: TGTGCCAGCAGTCTCACAGGGTCCACTGGGGCCAACGTCCTGACTTTC. It specifies CASSLTGSTGANVLTF. The V gene is TRBV6-2 or TRBV6-3, the J gene TRBJ2-6, with D perhaps TRBD1 (6 bases). V was pared by 5 bases and J by 2 bases, with 13 bases between. CDR1 is MNHEY, CDR2 SVGEGT, per germline. The CDR3 totals 16 residues.

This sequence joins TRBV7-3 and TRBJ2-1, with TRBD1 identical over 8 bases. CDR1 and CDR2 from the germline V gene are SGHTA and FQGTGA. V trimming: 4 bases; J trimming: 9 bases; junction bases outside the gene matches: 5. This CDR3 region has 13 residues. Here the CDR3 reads CASSSGTGLEQFF. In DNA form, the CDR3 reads TGTGCCAGCAGCTCCGGGACAGGTCTTGAGCAGTTCTTC.

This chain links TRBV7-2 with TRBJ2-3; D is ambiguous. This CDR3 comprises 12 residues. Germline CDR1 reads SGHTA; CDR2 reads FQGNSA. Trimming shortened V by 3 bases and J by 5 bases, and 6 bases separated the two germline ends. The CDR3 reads CASSFLKDTQYF. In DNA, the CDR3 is TGTGCCAGCAGCTTCCTGAAAGATACGCAGTATTTT.

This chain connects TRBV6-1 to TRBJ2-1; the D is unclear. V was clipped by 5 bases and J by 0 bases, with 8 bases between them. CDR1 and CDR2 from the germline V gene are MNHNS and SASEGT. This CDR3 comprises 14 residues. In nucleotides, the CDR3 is TGTGCCAGCAGTCCACTGGTCTCCTACAATGAGCAGTTCTTC. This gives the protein CASSPLVSYNEQFF.